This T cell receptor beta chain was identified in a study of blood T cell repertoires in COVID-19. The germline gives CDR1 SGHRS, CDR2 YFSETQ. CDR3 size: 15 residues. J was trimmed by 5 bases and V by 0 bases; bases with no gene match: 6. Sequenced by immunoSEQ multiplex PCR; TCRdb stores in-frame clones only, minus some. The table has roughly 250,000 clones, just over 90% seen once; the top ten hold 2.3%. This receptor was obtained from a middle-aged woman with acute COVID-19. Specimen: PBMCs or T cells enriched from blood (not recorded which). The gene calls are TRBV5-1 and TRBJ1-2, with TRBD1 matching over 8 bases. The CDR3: CASSLDGQGGYGYTF. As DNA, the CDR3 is TGCGCCAGCAGCTTGGACGGACAGGGTGGGTATGGCTACACCTTC.